Presented here are 10 T cell receptor beta chains from one specimen sequenced in a study of T cells in Graves' hyperthyroidism and ophthalmopathy. Using RNA transcripts as the source, TCR beta CDR3 regions were amplified. The TCR CDR3 was amplified in a first-round RT-PCR using the HTBI primer set. In TCRdb, the multiplex PCR reads were re-called with MiXCR into one record per CDR3 protein. Among about 160,000 distinct CDR3 sequences listed, 9.4% were seen once. Sequencing was done on a sample of blood. The source of these receptors is a woman between 18 and 29 years old with Graves' hyperthyroidism that later progressed to Graves' ophthalmopathy.

This clonotype appeared many times. The genes are TRBV20-1 and TRBJ1-5; D is unclear. The V end lost 0 bases, the J end lost 1 base, and 10 bases lay between the germline ends. From germline, CDR1 is DFQATT and CDR2 SNEGSKA (reference sequence). The CDR3 spans 15 residues. CDR3 DNA sequence: TGCAGTGCTAGAGAATGGAGGGCCAGCAATCAGCCCCAGCATTTT. Translated: CSAREWRASNQPQHF.

The chain links TRBV7-9 to TRBJ2-5, with 10 bases aligning to TRBD2. J was trimmed by 3 bases and V by 4 bases; bases with no gene match: 11. This CDR3 comprises 17 residues. Germline-derived CDR1 and CDR2 are SEHNR and FQNEAQ (reference sequence). The CDR3 bases are TGTGCCAGCAGCTCCGAACTAGCGGGAACGCTAGAAGAGACCCAGTACTTC. Translated: CASSSELAGTLEETQYF. Together with reference TRBV7-9 and TRBJ2-5, the CDR3 gives the full variable domain: DTGVSQNPRHKITKRGQNVTFRCDPISEHNRLYWYRQTLGQGPEFLTYFQNEAQLEKSRLLSDRFSAERPKGSFSTLEIQRTEQGDSAMYLCASSSELAGTLEETQYFGPGTRLLVL.

Many counts were recorded for this clonotype. The chain is built from TRBV5-1 and TRBJ1-1; D unresolved. The length of the CDR3 is 12 residues. Between the trimmed V and J ends, which lost 7 bases and 7 bases, there was a span of 14 bases. Germline CDR1 reads SGHRS; CDR2 reads YFSETQ. The CDR3 DNA follows: TGCGCCAGCGGCGGGAGGGTAGGTGAAGCTTTCTTT. Translated: CASGGRVGEAFF. Using reference TRBV5-1 and TRBJ1-1 for the parts outside the CDR3, the full variable domain is KAGVTQTPRYLIKTRGQQVTLSCSPISGHRSVSWYQQTPGQGLQFLFEYFSETQRNKGNFPGRFSGRQFSNSRSEMNVSTLELGDSALYLCASGGRVGEAFFGQGTRLTVV.

V and J are TRBV3-1 and TRBJ2-1; D perhaps matches TRBD1 (6 bases). The V end was cut by 7 bases, the J end by 0 bases, with 13 bases between. The CDR3 has 15 amino acids. Germline V gene sequence: CDR1 LGHDT, CDR2 YNNKEL (reference sequence). The CDR3 sequence: CASKLRGRSYNEQFF. CDR3 nucleotides: TGTGCCAGCAAGCTCAGGGGTCGCTCCTACAATGAGCAGTTCTTC.

The chain combines TRBV7-9 with TRBJ2-1; possibly TRBD2 for D (6 bases). Trimming shortened V by 6 bases and J by 8 bases, and 11 bases separated the two germline ends. CDR3 length: 12 amino acids. The germline CDR1 and CDR2 sequences are SEHNR and FQNEAQ (reference sequence). This CDR3 reads CASSPGRDEQFF. In DNA, the CDR3 is TGTGCCAGCAGTCCCGGGAGAGATGAGCAGTTCTTC.

This clonotype was observed a handful of times. The J gene is TRBJ2-3, the V gene TRBV24-1, with 9 bases identical to TRBD2. Germline-derived CDR1 and CDR2 are KGHDR and SFDVKD. The CDR3 consists of 14 residues. Germline trimming cut 9 bases from V and 6 bases from J; bases unmatched to any gene: 9. In DNA form, the CDR3 reads TGTGCCACCGAAAGCGCTAGCGGGATGGATACGCAGTATTTT. Its translation: CATESASGMDTQYF.

The genes are TRBV20-1 and TRBJ1-6; D is perhaps TRBD1 (5 bases). The CDR3 runs 15 residues. Germline V lookup: CDR1 DFQATT, CDR2 SNEGSKA (reference sequence). The germline V and J ends were trimmed by 0 bases and 4 bases, with 10 bases remaining between them. The CDR3 DNA is TGCAGTGCTAGAGATCGCGGACATTATAATTCACCCCTCCACTTT. The encoded protein is CSARDRGHYNSPLHF.

In its sample, this clonotype was seen a few times. V is TRBV4-1 and J is TRBJ1-2, with 7 bases matching TRBD1. The CDR3 spans 14 residues. The germline V gene encodes CDR1 MGHRA and CDR2 YSYEKL. V lost 8 bases to trimming and J lost 8 bases; unmatched junction nucleotides: 14. CDR3 nucleotide sequence: TGCGCCAGCGGAACGACAGGGAGAGGTTACGGCTACACCTTC. It codes for CASGTTGRGYGYTF.

This clonotype was detected ten times or more. The V call is TRBV28, the J call TRBJ2-2; D perhaps matches TRBD1 (6 bases). Germline V gene lookup returns CDR1 MDHEN and CDR2 SYDVKM. The CDR3 covers 13 residues. Trimming removed 6 bases from V and 7 bases from J, with 12 bases in between. The CDR3 DNA reads TGTGCCAGCAGCCTAACAGGGAACGGGGAGCTGTTTTTT. Translating it yields CASSLTGNGELFF.

In this sample, this clonotype turned up many times. The V gene is TRBV20-1, the J gene TRBJ2-6; D is unresolved. V was pared by 1 base and J by 4 bases, with 8 bases between. The CDR3 has 14 amino acids. Germline CDR1 reads DFQATT; CDR2 reads SNEGSKA (reference sequence). The CDR3 DNA reads as TGCAGTGCTAGAGCGGCCTCCGGGGCCAACGTCCTGACTTTC. This codes for CSARAASGANVLTF.